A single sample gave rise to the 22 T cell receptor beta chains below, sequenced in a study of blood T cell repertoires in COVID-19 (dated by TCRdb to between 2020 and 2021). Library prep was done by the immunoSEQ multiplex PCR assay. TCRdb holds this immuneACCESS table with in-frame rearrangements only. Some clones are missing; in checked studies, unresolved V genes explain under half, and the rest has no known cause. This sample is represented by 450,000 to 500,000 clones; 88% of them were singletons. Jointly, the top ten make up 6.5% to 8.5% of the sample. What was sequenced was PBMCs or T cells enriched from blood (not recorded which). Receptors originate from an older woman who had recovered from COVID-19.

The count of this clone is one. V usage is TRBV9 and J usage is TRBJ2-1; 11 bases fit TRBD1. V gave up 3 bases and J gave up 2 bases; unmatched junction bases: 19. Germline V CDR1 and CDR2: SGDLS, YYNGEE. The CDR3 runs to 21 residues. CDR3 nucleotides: TGTGCCAGCAGCGGGGCCCTCGGGACAGGGGGTATAAAATTAACCTACAATGAGCAGTTCTTC. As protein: CASSGALGTGGIKLTYNEQFF.

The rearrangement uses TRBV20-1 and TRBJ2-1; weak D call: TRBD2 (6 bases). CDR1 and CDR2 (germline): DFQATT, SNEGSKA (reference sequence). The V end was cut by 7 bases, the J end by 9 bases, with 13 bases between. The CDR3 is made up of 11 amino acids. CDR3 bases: TGCAGTGTTCGGTGGGACTCTGAGCAGTTCTTC. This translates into CSVRWDSEQFF.

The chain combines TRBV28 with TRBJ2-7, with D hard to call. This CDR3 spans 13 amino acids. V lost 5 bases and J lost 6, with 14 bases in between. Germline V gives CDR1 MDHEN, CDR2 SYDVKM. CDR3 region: CASSLKRTSEQYV. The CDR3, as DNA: TGTGCCAGCAGTCTCAAAAGAACAAGCGAGCAGTACGTC.

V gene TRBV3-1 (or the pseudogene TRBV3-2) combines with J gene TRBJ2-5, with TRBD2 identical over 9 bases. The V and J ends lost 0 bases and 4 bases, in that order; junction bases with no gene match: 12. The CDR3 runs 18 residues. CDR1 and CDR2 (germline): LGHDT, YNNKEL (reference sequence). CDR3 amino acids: CASSQDTPSGEWGETQYF. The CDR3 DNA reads TGTGCCAGCAGCCAAGATACGCCTAGCGGGGAGTGGGGAGAGACCCAGTACTTC.

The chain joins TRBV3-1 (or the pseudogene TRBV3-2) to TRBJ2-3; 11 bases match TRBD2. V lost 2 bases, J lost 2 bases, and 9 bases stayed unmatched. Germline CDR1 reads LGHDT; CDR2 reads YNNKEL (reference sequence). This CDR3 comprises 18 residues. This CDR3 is CASSQSPTSGGYTDTQYF. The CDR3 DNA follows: TGTGCCAGCAGCCAATCCCCAACTAGCGGGGGCTACACAGATACGCAGTATTTT.

DNA for the CDR3: TGTGCCAGCAGCCACCGTGACGGGGGGCCATCGGGGTCGTACATTCAGTACTTC. Amino acid sequence: CASSHRDGGPSGSYIQYF. The gene calls are TRBV3-1 (or the pseudogene TRBV3-2) and TRBJ2-4; possible D gene TRBD2, 7 bases. CDR1 and CDR2 from the germline V gene are LGHDT and YNNKEL (reference sequence). The length of the CDR3 is 18 residues. V was cut by 3 bases and J by 8 bases, with 26 bases left in between.

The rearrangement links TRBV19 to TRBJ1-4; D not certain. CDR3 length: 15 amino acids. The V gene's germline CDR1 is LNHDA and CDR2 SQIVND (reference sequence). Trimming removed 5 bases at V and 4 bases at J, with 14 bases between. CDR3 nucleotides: TGTGCCAGTAGTGTTGGGAGTGGTTTTAATGAAAAACTGTTTTTT. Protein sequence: CASSVGSGFNEKLFF.

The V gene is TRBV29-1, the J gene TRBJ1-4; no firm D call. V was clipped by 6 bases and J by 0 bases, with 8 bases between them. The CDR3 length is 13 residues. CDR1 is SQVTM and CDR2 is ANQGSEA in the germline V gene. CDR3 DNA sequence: TGCAGCGTGGAGAGGGCAACTAATGAAAAACTGTTTTTT. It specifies CSVERATNEKLFF.

The CDR3 bases are TGTGCCAGCAGCCATTCCCGGACAGGGGGTACTGAAGCTTTCTTT. It specifies CASSHSRTGGTEAFF. V is TRBV3-1 (or the pseudogene TRBV3-2) and J is TRBJ1-1; 10 bases fit TRBD1. In germline, CDR1 is LGHDT, CDR2 YNNKEL (reference sequence). Unmatched junction bases numbered 6, after V lost 3 bases and J lost 5 bases. The CDR3 has 15 residues.

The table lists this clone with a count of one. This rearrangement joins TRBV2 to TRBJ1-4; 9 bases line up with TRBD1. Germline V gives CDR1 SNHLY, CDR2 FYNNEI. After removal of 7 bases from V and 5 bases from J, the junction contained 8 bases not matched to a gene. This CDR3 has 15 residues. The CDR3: CASTSGGQGNEKLFF. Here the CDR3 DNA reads TGTGCCAGCACCTCCGGGGGACAGGGAAATGAAAAACTGTTTTTT.

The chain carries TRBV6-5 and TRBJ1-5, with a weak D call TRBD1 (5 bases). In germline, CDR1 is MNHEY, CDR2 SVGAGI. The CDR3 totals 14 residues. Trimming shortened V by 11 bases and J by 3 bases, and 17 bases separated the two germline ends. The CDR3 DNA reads TGTGCCGCCCGGGGGGACGTCCACAATCAGCCCCAGCATTTT. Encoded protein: CAARGDVHNQPQHF.

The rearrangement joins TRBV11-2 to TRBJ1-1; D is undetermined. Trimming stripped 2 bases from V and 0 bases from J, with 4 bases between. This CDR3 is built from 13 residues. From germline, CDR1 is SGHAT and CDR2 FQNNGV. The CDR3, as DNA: TGTGCCAGCAGCTTACAGGTGAACACTGAAGCTTTCTTT. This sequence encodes CASSLQVNTEAFF.

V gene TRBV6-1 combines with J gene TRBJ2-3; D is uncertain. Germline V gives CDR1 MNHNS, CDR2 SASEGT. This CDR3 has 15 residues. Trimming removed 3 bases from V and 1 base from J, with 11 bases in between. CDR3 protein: CASSDPSQGTDTQYF. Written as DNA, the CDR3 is TGTGCCAGCAGTGACCCCAGTCAGGGCACAGATACGCAGTATTTT.

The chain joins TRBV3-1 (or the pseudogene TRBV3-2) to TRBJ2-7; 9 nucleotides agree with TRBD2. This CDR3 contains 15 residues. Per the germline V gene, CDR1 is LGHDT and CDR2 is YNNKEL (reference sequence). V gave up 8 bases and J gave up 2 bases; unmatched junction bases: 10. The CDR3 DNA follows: TGTGCCAGCCGTCGACGCGGGGGGGAACCCTACGAGCAGTACTTC. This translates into CASRRRGGEPYEQYF.

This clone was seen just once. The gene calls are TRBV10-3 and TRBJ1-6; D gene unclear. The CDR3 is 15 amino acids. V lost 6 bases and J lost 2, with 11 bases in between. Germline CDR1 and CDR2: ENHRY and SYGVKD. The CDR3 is CAIRLNGAYNSPLHF. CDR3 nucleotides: TGTGCCATCAGACTAAACGGGGCCTATAATTCACCCCTCCACTTT.

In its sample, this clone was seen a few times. CDR3 DNA sequence: TGTGCCAGCAGTCTCCAGACAGCTTATAATTCACCCCTCCACTTT. It yields the protein CASSLQTAYNSPLHF. V is TRBV27 and J is TRBJ1-6, with D perhaps matching TRBD1 (5 bases). V was shortened by 5 bases and J by 4 bases, with 12 bases between the two germline ends. Germline V gene sequence: CDR1 MNHEY, CDR2 SMNVEV (reference sequence). The CDR3 spans 15 residues.

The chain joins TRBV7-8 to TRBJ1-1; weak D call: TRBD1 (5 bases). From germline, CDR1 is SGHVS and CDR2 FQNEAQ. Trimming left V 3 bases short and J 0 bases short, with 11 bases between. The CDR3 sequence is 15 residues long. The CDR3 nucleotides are TGTGCCAGCAGCTTGGGGCAGCTAATGAACACTGAAGCTTTCTTT. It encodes CASSLGQLMNTEAFF.

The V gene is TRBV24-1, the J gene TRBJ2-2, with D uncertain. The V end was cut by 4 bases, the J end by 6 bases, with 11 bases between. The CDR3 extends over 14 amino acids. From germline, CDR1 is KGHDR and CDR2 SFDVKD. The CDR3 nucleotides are TGTGCCACCAGTGAAAGAAATCTAGCCGGGGAGCTGTTTTTT. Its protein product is CATSERNLAGELFF.

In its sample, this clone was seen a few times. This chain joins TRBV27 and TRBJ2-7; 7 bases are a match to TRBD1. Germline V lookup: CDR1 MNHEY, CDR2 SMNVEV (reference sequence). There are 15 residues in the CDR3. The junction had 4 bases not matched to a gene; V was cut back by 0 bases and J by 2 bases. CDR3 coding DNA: TGTGCCAGCAGTTTATCAGTACAGGGGACCTACGAGCAGTACTTC. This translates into CASSLSVQGTYEQYF.

CDR3 amino acids: CASSNPGTVGKNIQYF. The CDR3 DNA is TGTGCCAGCAGCAATCCCGGGACAGTCGGCAAAAACATTCAGTACTTC. The V call is TRBV7-2, the J call TRBJ2-4; TRBD1 agrees at 7 bases. The V segment lost 5 bases and the J segment 3 bases; nucleotides outside the gene matches: 10. The CDR3 has 16 amino acids. Germline V gene data show CDR1 as SGHTA and CDR2 as FQGNSA.

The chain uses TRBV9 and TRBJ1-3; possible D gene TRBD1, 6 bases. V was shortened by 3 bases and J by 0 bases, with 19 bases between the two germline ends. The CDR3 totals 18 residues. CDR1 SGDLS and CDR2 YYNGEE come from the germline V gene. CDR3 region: CASSATWTVAFSGNTIYF. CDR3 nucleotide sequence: TGTGCCAGCAGCGCAACGTGGACAGTTGCCTTCTCTGGAAACACCATATATTTT.

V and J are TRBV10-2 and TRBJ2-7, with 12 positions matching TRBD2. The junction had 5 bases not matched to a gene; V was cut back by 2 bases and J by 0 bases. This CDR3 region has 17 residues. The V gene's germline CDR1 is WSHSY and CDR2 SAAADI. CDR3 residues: CASSETSGGLSSYEQYV. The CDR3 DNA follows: TGCGCCAGCAGTGAGACTAGCGGGGGGTTAAGCTCCTACGAGCAGTACGTC.